This TCR beta chain was documented in a study of T cells in Graves' hyperthyroidism and ophthalmopathy. Study-wide background: Specimen type is peripheral blood, collected at initial diagnosis prior to any treatment. Whole-study findings and limits: Ophthalmopathy and stable hyperthyroidism were told apart by a 13 V-J model. Researchers found most expanded thyroid clonotypes above 0.001 in blood as well.

V was pared by 6 bases and J by 1 base, with 7 bases of the junction left unmatched. Germline-derived CDR1 and CDR2 are MNHEY and SMNVEV (reference sequence). The CDR3 loop spans 15 amino acids. Subjects with ophthalmopathy showed a Clinical Activity Score no lower than 3, a NOSPECS grade no lower than 4, and a duration shorter than 3 months. RNA transcripts gave rise to amplified TCR beta CDR3 regions. The HTBI set primed first-round TCR CDR3 RT-PCR. TCRdb reprocessed the multiplex PCR reads with MiXCR, giving one entry per CDR3 protein. This sample has 530,000 or so distinct CDR3 sequences; 24% occur once, and the top ten carry approximately 10%. As to this clonotype: What it binds is not known.

Sequenced sample: blood. This TCR came from a woman aged 25 to 39 with Graves' ophthalmopathy. The chain is built from TRBV27 and TRBJ1-1; 8 nucleotides align to TRBD1. In DNA, the CDR3 is TGTGCCAGCAGGCTGACAGGGGTATCGAACACTGAAGCTTTCTTT. Translating gives CASRLTGVSNTEAFF.